This TCR beta chain originates from a study of metastatic and nonmetastatic thyroid tumors. Study-wide background: Across blood and tumor or nodule tissue, repertoires from malignant and benign thyroid patients were compared with one another.

This clone was observed at least ten times. Its antigen is as yet unknown. In the authors' methods: Built for papillary thyroid cancer, a distant-metastasis classifier drew on CDR3 differences across clinicopathological groups. TCRdb reprocessed the PCR reads via MiXCR. The V and J calls were not made by the authors but by TCRdb's processing. The table lists roughly 61,000 clones, roughly 4.1% of them singletons. The CDR3 contains 14 residues. Germline CDR1 reads DFQATT; CDR2 reads SNEGSKA (reference sequence). V trimming: 6 bases; J trimming: 0 bases; junction bases outside the gene matches: 7. Study-level points and caveats: Reportedly, malignant thyroid tumors had significantly higher TCR beta diversity than benign nodules, in blood and tumor.

No treatment of any kind had been given to any patient before thyroid surgery. The chain is built from TRBV20-1 and TRBJ1-1; 7 bases line up with TRBD1. Sequencing was done on a sample of blood. The receptor comes from a female donor with papillary thyroid cancer or a benign thyroid nodule (not recorded which). Some clones in this sample may be carry-over from other donors' samples. This chain's CDR3 is CSAPRDRMNTEAFF. In DNA form, the CDR3 reads TGCAGTGCCCCCCGGGACAGAATGAACACTGAAGCTTTCTTT.